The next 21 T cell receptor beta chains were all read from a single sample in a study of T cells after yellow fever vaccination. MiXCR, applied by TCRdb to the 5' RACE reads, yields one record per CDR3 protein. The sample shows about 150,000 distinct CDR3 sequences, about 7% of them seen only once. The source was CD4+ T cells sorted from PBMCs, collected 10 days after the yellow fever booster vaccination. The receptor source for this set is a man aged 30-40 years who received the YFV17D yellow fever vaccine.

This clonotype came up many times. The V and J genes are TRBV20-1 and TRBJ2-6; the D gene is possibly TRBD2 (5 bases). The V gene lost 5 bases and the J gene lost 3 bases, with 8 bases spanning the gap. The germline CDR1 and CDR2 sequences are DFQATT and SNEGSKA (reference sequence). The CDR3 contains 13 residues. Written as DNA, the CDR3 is TGCAGTGCTCGGACTGTTGGGGCCAACGTCCTGACTTTC. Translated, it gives CSARTVGANVLTF.

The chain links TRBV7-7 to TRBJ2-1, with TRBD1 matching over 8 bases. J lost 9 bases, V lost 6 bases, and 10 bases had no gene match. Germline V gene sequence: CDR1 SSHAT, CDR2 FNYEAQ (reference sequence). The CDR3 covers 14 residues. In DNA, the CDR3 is TGTGCCAGCAGTCCAGGGGGCGGGACAGGTGAGCAGTTCTTC. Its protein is CASSPGGGTGEQFF.

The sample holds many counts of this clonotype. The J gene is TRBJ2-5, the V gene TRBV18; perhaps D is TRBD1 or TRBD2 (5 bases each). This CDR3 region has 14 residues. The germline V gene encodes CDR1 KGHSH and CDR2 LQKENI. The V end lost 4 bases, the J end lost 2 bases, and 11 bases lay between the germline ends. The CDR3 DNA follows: TGTGCCAGCTCACTTCGAGGGGCGCAAGAGACCCAGTACTTC. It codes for CASSLRGAQETQYF.

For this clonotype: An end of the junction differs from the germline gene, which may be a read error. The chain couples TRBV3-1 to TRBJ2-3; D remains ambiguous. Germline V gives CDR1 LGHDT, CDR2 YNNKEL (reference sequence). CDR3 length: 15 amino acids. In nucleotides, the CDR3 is TGTGCCTGCAGCAACCGGGTCCCTTCGACAGATACGCAGTATTTT. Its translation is CACSNRVPSTDTQYF.

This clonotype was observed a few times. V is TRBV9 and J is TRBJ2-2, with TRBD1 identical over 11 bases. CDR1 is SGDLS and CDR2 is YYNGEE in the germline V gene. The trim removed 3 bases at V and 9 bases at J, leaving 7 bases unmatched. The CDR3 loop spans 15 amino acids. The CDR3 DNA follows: TGTGCCAGCAGCGCGGGGGACAGGGGGATTAGGGAGCTGTTTTTT. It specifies CASSAGDRGIRELFF.

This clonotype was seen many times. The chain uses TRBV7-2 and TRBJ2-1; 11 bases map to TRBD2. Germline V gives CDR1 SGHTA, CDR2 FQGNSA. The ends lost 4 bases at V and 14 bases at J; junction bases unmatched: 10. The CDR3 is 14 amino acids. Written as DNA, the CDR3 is TGTGCCAGCAGCTCCCAAGGACTAGCGGGCAAGGAGTTCTTC. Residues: CASSSQGLAGKEFF.

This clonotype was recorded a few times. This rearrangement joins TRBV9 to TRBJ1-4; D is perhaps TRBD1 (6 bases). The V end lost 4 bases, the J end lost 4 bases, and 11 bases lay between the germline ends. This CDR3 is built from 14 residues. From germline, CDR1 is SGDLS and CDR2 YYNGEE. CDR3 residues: CASSPQGINEKLFF. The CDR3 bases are TGTGCCAGCAGCCCACAGGGAATTAATGAAAAACTGTTTTTT.

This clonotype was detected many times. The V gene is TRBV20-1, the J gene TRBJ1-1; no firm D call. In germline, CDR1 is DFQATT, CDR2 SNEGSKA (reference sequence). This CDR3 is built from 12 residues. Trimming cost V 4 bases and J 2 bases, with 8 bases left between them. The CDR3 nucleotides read TGCAGTGCTACTTCAGTAAACACTGAAGCTTTCTTT. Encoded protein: CSATSVNTEAFF.

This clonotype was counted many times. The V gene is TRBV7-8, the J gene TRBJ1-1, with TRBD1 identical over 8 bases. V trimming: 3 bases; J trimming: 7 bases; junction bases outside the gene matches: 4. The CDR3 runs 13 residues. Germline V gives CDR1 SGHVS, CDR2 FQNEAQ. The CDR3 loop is CASSLNRGFEAFF. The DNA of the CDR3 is TGTGCCAGCAGCTTGAACAGGGGGTTTGAAGCTTTCTTT.

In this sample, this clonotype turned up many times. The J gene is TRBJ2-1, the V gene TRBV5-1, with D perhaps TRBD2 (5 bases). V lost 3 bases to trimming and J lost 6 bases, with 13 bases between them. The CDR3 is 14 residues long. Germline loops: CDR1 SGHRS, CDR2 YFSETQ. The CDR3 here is CASSSPGIPNEQFF. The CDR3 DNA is TGCGCCAGCAGCTCGCCGGGAATCCCCAATGAGCAGTTCTTC.

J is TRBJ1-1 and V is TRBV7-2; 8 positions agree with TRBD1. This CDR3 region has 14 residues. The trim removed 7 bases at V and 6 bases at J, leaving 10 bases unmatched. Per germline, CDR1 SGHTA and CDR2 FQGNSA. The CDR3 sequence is CASTSYRGTPEAFF. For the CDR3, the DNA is TGTGCCAGCACCTCCTACAGGGGGACCCCTGAAGCTTTCTTT.

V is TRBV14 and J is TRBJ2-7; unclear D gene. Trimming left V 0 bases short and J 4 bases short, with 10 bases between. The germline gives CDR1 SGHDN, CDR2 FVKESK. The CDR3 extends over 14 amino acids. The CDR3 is CASSQDLGPYEQYF. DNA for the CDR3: TGTGCCAGCAGCCAAGATCTCGGCCCTTACGAGCAGTACTTC.

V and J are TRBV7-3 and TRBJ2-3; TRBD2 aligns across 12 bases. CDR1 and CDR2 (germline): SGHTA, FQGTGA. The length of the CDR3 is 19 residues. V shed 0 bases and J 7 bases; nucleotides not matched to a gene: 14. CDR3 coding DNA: TGTGCCAGCAGCTTAACATACCAGCTAGCGGGAGGGCTTGGGAATACGCAGTATTTT. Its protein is CASSLTYQLAGGLGNTQYF.

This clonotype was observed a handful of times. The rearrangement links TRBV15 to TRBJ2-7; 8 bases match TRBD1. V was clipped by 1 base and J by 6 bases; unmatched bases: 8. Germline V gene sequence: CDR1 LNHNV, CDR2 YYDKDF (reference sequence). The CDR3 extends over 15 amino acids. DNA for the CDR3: TGTGCCACCAGCAGAGCCCGGACAGGGTTACGCGAGCAGTACTTC. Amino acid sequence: CATSRARTGLREQYF.

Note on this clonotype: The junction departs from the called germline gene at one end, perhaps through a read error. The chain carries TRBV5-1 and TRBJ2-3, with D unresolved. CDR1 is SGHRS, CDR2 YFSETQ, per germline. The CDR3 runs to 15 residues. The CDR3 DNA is TGCGCCAGCAGCTTTTCCGACCCAGGCACAGATACGCACTATTTT. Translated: CASSFSDPGTDTHYF.

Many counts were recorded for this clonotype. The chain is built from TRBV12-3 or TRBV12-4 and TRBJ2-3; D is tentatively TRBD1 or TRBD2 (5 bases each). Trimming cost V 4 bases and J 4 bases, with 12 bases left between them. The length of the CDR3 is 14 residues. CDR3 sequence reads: CASSSGAAPDTQYF. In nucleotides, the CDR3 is TGTGCCAGCAGTTCCGGGGCAGCCCCAGATACGCAGTATTTT.

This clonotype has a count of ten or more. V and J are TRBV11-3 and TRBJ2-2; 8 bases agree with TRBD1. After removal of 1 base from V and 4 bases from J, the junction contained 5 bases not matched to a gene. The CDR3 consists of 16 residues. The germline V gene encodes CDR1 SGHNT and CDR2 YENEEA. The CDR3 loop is CASSLGTGRFTGELFF. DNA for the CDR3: TGTGCCAGCAGCTTAGGGACAGGGAGGTTCACCGGGGAGCTGTTTTTT.

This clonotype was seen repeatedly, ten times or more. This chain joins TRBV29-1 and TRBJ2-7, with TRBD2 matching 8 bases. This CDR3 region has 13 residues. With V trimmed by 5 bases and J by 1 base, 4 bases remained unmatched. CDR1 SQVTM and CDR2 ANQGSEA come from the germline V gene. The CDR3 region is CSVQREFSYEQYF. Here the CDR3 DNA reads TGCAGCGTTCAGCGGGAGTTTTCCTACGAGCAGTACTTC.

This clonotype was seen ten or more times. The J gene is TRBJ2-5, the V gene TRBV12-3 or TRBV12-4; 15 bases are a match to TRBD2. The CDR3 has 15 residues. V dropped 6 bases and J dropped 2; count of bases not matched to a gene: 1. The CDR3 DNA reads TGTGCCAGCAGAGGACTAGCGGGAGGGCAAGAGACCCAGTACTTC. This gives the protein CASRGLAGGQETQYF.

The CDR3 DNA reads as TGCGCCAGCAGCCTCCACAGGGGGCGAAACACCGGGGAGCTGTTTTTT. The encoded protein is CASSLHRGRNTGELFF. The rearrangement uses TRBV23-1 and TRBJ2-2, with TRBD1 identical over 9 bases. TRBV23-1 is filed as an ORF, its function uncertain. V lost 6 bases, J lost 2 bases, and 7 bases stayed unmatched. This CDR3 is built from 16 residues.

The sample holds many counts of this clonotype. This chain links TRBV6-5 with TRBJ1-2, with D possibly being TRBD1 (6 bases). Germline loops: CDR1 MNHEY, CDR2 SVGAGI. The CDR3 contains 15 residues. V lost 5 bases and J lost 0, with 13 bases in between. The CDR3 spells CASSPRQAANYGYTF. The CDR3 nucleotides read TGTGCCAGCAGTCCTAGACAGGCTGCTAACTATGGCTACACCTTC.